This TCR beta chain originates from a study of cytotoxic CD8 clonotypes in ibrutinib-treated CLL. The study, taken as a whole, reports: Public clonotypes, rarely seen, contracted or held steady on treatment.

Looked up from germline, CDR1 is LGHNA and CDR2 is YNFKEQ. J gave up 0 bases and V 0 bases, and 7 bases lay outside the gene matches. This CDR3 region has 18 residues. Sequencing was performed with immunoSEQ multiplex PCR; in TCRdb, only in-frame clones are kept and a portion is missing. The sample includes around 150,000 clones, more than 75% of them seen just once. A word on this clone: The antigen is not known.

The authors obtained roughly 2 micrograms of genomic DNA from cryopreserved PBMCs for TCR beta libraries. The V and J genes are TRBV4-2 and TRBJ2-3, with TRBD2 matching over 9 bases. The sequenced sample was PBMCs, obtained after 36 months of ibrutinib treatment. This receptor was obtained from a human donor with chronic lymphocytic leukemia. The CDR3 is CASSQERLAGPSTDTQYF. Written as DNA, the CDR3 is TGTGCCAGCAGCCAAGAAAGGCTAGCGGGGCCTAGCACAGATACGCAGTATTTT.